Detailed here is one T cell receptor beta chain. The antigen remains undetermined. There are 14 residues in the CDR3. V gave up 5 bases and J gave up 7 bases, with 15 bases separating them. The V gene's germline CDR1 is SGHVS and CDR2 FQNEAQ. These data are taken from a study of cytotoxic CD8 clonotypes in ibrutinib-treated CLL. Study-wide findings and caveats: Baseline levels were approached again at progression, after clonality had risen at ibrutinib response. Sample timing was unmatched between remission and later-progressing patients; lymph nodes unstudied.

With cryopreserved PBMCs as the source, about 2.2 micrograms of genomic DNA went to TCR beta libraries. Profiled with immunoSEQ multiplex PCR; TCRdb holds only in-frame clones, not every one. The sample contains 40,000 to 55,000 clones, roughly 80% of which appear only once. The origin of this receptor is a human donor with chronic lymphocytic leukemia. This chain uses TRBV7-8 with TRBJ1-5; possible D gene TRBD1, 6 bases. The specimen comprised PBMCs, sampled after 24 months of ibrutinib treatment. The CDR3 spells CASSLGGRGQPQHF. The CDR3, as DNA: TGTGCCAGCAGCCTAGGAGGCAGGGGACAGCCCCAGCATTTT.